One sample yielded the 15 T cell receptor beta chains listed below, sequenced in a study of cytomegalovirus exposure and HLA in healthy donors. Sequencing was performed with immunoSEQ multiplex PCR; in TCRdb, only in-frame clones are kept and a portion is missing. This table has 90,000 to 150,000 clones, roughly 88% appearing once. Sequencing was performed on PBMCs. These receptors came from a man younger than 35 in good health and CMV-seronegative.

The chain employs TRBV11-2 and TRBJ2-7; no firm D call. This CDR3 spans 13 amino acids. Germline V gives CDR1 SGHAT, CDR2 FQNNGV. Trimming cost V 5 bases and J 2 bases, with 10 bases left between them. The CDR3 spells CASSPDTTYEQYF. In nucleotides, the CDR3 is TGTGCCAGCAGCCCCGACACCACCTACGAGCAGTACTTC.

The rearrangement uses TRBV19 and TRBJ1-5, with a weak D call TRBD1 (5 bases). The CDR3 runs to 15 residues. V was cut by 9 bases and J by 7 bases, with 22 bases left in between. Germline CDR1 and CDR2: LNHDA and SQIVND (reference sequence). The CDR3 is CASESNNAGWQPQHF. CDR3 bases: TGTGCCAGCGAAAGTAATAATGCAGGGTGGCAGCCCCAGCATTTT.

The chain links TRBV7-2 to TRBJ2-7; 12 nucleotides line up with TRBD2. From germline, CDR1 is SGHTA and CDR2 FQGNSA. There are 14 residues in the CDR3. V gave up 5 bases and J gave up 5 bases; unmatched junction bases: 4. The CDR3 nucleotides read TGTGCCAGCAGCGGATCTAGCGGGAGGGACGAGCAGTACTTC. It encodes CASSGSSGRDEQYF. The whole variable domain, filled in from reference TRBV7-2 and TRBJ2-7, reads GAGVSQSPSNKVTEKGKDVELRCDPISGHTALYWYRQSLGQGLEFLIYFQGNSAPDKSGLPSDRFSAERTGGSVSTLTIQRTQQEDSAVYLCASSGSSGRDEQYFGPGTRLTVT.

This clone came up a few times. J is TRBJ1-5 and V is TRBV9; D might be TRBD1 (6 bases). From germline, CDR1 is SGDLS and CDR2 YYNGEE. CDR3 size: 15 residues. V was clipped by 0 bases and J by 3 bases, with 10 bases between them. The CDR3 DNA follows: TGTGCCAGCAGCGTAGAGGGGGGGCCCAATCAGCCCCAGCATTTT. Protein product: CASSVEGGPNQPQHF.

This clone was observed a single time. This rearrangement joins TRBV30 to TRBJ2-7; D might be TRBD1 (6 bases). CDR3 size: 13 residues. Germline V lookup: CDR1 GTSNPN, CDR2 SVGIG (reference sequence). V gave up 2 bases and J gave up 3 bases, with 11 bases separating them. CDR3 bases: TGTGCCTGGAGTCCCGGGACACACTACGAGCAGTACTTC. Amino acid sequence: CAWSPGTHYEQYF.

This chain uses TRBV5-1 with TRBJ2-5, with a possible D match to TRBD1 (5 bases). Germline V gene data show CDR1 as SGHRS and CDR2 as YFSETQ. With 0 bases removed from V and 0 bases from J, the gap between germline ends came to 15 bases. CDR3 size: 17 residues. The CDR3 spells CASSLGGGEWYQETQYF. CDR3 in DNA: TGCGCCAGCAGCTTGGGGGGCGGAGAATGGTACCAAGAGACCCAGTACTTC.

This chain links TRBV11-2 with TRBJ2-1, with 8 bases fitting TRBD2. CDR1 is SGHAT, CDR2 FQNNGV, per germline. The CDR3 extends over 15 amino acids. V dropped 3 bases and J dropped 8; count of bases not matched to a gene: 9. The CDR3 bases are TGTGCCAGCAGCTTCCGGCTTAGCGGGATGGATGAGCAGTTCTTC. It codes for CASSFRLSGMDEQFF.

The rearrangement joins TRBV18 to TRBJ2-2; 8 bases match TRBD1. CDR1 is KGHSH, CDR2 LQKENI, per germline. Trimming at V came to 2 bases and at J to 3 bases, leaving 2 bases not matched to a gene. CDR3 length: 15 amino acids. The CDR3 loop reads CASSPVTGDTGELFF. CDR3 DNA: TGTGCCAGCTCACCAGTGACAGGGGACACCGGGGAGCTGTTTTTT.

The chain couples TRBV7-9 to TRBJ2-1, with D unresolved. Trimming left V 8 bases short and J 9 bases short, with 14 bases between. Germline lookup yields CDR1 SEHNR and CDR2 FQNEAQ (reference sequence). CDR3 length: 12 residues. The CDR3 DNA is TGTGCCAGCTTAAAAGCCGATGGTGAGCAGTTCTTC. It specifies CASLKADGEQFF.

CDR3 protein: CASSSKFTGTRSETQYF. The CDR3 DNA reads as TGCGCCAGCAGCTCCAAATTCACCGGGACTAGGAGTGAGACCCAGTACTTC. The chain recombines TRBV5-1 with TRBJ2-5; 8 positions agree with TRBD2. CDR3 length equals 17 residues. Trimming cost V 3 bases and J 5 bases; bases outside gene matches: 15. Per the germline V gene, CDR1 is SGHRS and CDR2 is YFSETQ. The full variable domain, its missing parts supplied by reference TRBV5-1 and TRBJ2-5, is KAGVTQTPRYLIKTRGQQVTLSCSPISGHRSVSWYQQTPGQGLQFLFEYFSETQRNKGNFPGRFSGRQFSNSRSEMNVSTLELGDSALYLCASSSKFTGTRSETQYFGPGTRLLVL.

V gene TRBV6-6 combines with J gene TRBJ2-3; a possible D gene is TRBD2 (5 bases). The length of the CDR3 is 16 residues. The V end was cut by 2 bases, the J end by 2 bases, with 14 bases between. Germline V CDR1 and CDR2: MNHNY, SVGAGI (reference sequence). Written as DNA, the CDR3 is TGTGCCAGCAGTTACGGCCCGGGAACATACACAGATACGCAGTATTTT. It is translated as CASSYGPGTYTDTQYF.

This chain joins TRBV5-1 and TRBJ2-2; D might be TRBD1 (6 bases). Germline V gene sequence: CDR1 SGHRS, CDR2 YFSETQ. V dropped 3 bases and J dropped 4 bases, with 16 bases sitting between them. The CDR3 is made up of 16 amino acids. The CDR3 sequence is CASSSSGTLITGELFF. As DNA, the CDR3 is TGCGCCAGCAGCTCCTCCGGGACACTGATCACCGGGGAGCTGTTTTTT.

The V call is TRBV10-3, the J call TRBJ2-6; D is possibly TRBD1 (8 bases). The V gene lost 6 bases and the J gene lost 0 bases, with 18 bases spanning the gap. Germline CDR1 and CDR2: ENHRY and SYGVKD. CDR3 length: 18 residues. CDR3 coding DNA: TGTGCCATCAGACCCGGACAGGGAGGGTCCTCTGGGGCCAACGTCCTGACTTTC. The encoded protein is CAIRPGQGGSSGANVLTF.

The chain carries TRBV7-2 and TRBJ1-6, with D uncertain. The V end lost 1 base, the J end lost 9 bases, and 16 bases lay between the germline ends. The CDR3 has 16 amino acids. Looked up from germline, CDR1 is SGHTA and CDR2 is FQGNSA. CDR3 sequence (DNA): TGTGCCAGCAGCTTAGGGGTCGAAGGCGGCATTTCACCCCTCCACTTT. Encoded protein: CASSLGVEGGISPLHF.

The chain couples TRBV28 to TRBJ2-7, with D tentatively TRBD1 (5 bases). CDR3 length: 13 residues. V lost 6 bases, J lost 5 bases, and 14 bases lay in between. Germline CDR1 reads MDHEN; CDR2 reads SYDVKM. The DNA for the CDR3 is TGTGCCAGCAGGCAGGGAAAAGTCCACGAGCAGTACTTC. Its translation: CASRQGKVHEQYF. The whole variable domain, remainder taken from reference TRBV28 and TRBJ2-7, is DVKVTQSSRYLVKRTGEKVFLECVQDMDHENMFWYRQDPGLGLRLIYFSYDVKMKEKGDIPEGYSVSREKKERFSLILESASTNQTSMYLCASRQGKVHEQYFGPGTRLTVT.